The present T cell receptor beta chain was sequenced within a study of T cells in Graves' hyperthyroidism and ophthalmopathy. A note on this clonotype: The target antigen is unknown.

RNA transcripts served as the template for amplifying TCR beta CDR3 regions. HTBI primers drove first-round RT-PCR of the TCR CDR3. Using its own MiXCR run on the multiplex PCR reads, TCRdb lists one record per CDR3 protein. Of a few hundred thousand distinct CDR3 sequences listed, 14% are singletons. V was clipped by 3 bases and J by 0 bases, with 9 bases between them. Per germline, CDR1 SGHRS and CDR2 YFSETQ. This CDR3 is built from 14 residues. Not enrolled were patients with uncontrolled infection, other autoimmune disease, pregnancy or lactation. Study-wide findings and caveats: Appearing also in blood were most of the thyroid clonotypes expanded above 0.001.

The specimen was blood. The clonotype originates from a woman in her twenties or thirties with Graves' hyperthyroidism that later progressed to Graves' ophthalmopathy. The chain recombines TRBV5-1 with TRBJ1-1, with D possibly being TRBD1 (5 bases). The CDR3 DNA sequence: TGCGCCAGCAGCTACCAGACAGTGAACACTGAAGCTTTCTTT. The encoded protein is CASSYQTVNTEAFF.